The 14 T cell receptor beta chains reported below all come from one sample, sequenced in a study of cytomegalovirus exposure and HLA in healthy donors. The PCR made use of 60 Vbeta and 13 Jbeta primers. The table came from immunoSEQ multiplex PCR; TCRdb's copy has only in-frame clones and leaves some out. The repertoire holds 150,000 to 200,000 clones, with roughly 80% as singletons. The sample taken for sequencing was PBMCs. These receptors originate from a man aged 18 to 29 in good health and CMV-seropositive.

This clone was counted once. This chain joins TRBV15 and TRBJ2-3; TRBD1 aligns across 8 bases. There are 17 residues in the CDR3. Germline V lookup: CDR1 LNHNV, CDR2 YYDKDF (reference sequence). After removal of 4 bases from V and 0 bases from J, the junction contained 9 bases not matched to a gene. The CDR3 bases are TGTGCCACCAGCAAAGGACCGGGACAGGCTAGCACAGATACGCAGTATTTT. Its protein product is CATSKGPGQASTDTQYF.

The rearrangement links TRBV28 to TRBJ2-2, with TRBD1 matching 7 bases. Trimming cost V 3 bases and J 6 bases; bases outside gene matches: 4. Germline loops: CDR1 MDHEN, CDR2 SYDVKM. This CDR3 comprises 14 residues. CDR3 DNA sequence: TGTGCCAGCAGTTTTAGGCAGGGGGCCGGGGAGCTGTTTTTT. As protein: CASSFRQGAGELFF.

This chain joins TRBV28 and TRBJ2-7, with TRBD1 matching over 7 bases. V lost 1 base and J lost 4; bases outside the gene matches: 16. Germline CDR1 reads MDHEN; CDR2 reads SYDVKM. The CDR3 length is 18 residues. The DNA of the CDR3 is TGTGCCAGCAGTTTATCCGCCCTAAAGGGGGCTAGTGCGTACGAGCAGTACTTC. It encodes CASSLSALKGASAYEQYF.

This clone has a single count. The rearrangement joins TRBV7-2 to TRBJ2-2; perhaps TRBD1 as D (6 bases). CDR3 length: 15 amino acids. The V end was cut by 5 bases, the J end by 5 bases, with 15 bases between. The germline V gene has CDR1 SGHTA and CDR2 FQGNSA. The CDR3: CASSPQQGYTGELFF. CDR3 in DNA: TGTGCCAGCAGCCCACAACAGGGATATACCGGGGAGCTGTTTTTT.

The chain employs TRBV15 and TRBJ2-1; 7 positions match TRBD2. V was clipped by 5 bases and J by 7 bases; unmatched bases: 11. The CDR3 consists of 15 residues. From germline, CDR1 is LNHNV and CDR2 YYDKDF (reference sequence). The CDR3 DNA reads as TGTGCCACCAGCGCGGGCGGACTAGGAACAAATGAGCAGTTCTTC. It yields the protein CATSAGGLGTNEQFF.

The rearrangement joins TRBV29-1 to TRBJ2-1; no clear D gene. The CDR3 has 13 residues. Between the trimmed V and J ends, which lost 0 bases and 7 bases, there was a span of 10 bases. Germline CDR1 and CDR2: SQVTM and ANQGSEA. The DNA for the CDR3 is TGCAGCGTTGAAGATAGGAACAGAAATGAGCAGTTCTTC. Its translation is CSVEDRNRNEQFF.

The chain uses TRBV4-1 and TRBJ2-5; D is unclear. Germline lookup yields CDR1 MGHRA and CDR2 YSYEKL. CDR3 length: 15 amino acids. V shed 1 base and J shed 2 bases, with 11 bases lying between them. The CDR3, as DNA: TGCGCCAGCAGCCAAGGGCAGGCTACGCAAGAGACCCAGTACTTC. Its translation is CASSQGQATQETQYF.

CDR3 nucleotide sequence: TGCGCCAGCAGCTTGTTTCAGCGAAACTCTGGGGCCAACGTCCTGACTTTC. Its protein product is CASSLFQRNSGANVLTF. The chain combines TRBV5-1 with TRBJ2-6; no reliable D call. With 1 base removed from V and 0 bases from J, the gap between germline ends came to 11 bases. Germline values: CDR1 SGHRS, CDR2 YFSETQ. The CDR3 covers 17 residues.

The CDR3 reads CASSFDRGNYGYTF. DNA for the CDR3: TGTGCCAGCAGCTTCGACAGGGGGAACTATGGCTACACCTTC. V usage is TRBV6-5 and J usage is TRBJ1-2; 9 positions match TRBD1. Looked up from germline, CDR1 is MNHEY and CDR2 is SVGAGI. The V gene end was trimmed by 6 bases and the J gene end by 2 bases; junction bases not matched to a gene: 4. This CDR3 has 14 residues.

This rearrangement joins TRBV30 to TRBJ2-3; D is uncertain. Germline CDR1 GTSNPN, CDR2 SVGIG (reference sequence). The V end was cut by 0 bases, the J end by 2 bases, with 9 bases between. The CDR3 covers 14 residues. CDR3 DNA sequence: TGTGCCTGGAGTGTGCGCCAGGACACAGATACGCAGTATTTT. It encodes CAWSVRQDTDTQYF.

Note on this clone: Other DNA sequences in this sample translate to the same CDR3. The chain is built from TRBV7-9 and TRBJ2-7; 11 nucleotides align to TRBD2. Germline V lookup: CDR1 SEHNR, CDR2 FQNEAQ (reference sequence). This CDR3 region has 14 residues. The J segment lost 3 bases and the V segment lost 2 bases, leaving 0 bases of the junction unmatched. The CDR3 protein is CASSLTSGSYEQYF. Here the CDR3 DNA reads TGTGCCAGCAGCTTAACTAGCGGGAGCTACGAGCAGTACTTC.

Only one count was recorded for this clone. The chain employs TRBV19 and TRBJ1-5; weak D call: TRBD1 (6 bases). The ends were cut back, 4 bases at V and 0 bases at J, with 10 bases in the middle. CDR1 is LNHDA and CDR2 is SQIVND in the germline V gene (reference sequence). There are 15 residues in the CDR3. CDR3 sequence reads: CASSRTAYSNQPQHF. CDR3 sequence (DNA): TGTGCCAGTAGTAGGACAGCTTATAGCAATCAGCCCCAGCATTTT.

The chain joins TRBV2 to TRBJ2-1, with TRBD2 matching over 11 bases. The germline V gene encodes CDR1 SNHLY and CDR2 FYNNEI. The V gene end was trimmed by 5 bases and the J gene end by 0 bases; junction bases not matched to a gene: 0. The CDR3 has 15 amino acids. CDR3: CASSLAGGSYNEQFF. The DNA of the CDR3 is TGTGCCAGCAGTCTAGCGGGAGGCTCCTACAATGAGCAGTTCTTC.

The chain recombines TRBV2 with TRBJ2-7; D is possibly TRBD1 (6 bases). V lost 10 bases, J lost 7 bases, and 23 bases lay in between. Germline V CDR1 and CDR2: SNHLY, FYNNEI. The length of the CDR3 is 14 residues. CDR3 sequence: CATTGLPGVSEQYF. CDR3 DNA sequence: TGTGCCACCACAGGGCTGCCCGGGGTGAGTGAGCAGTACTTC. Full variable domain (remainder filled in from reference TRBV2 and TRBJ2-7): EPEVTQTPSHQVTQMGQEVILRCVPISNHLYFYWYRQILGQKVEFLVSFYNNEISEKSEIFDDQFSVERPDGSNFTLKIRSTKLEDSAMYFCATTGLPGVSEQYFGPGTRLTVT.